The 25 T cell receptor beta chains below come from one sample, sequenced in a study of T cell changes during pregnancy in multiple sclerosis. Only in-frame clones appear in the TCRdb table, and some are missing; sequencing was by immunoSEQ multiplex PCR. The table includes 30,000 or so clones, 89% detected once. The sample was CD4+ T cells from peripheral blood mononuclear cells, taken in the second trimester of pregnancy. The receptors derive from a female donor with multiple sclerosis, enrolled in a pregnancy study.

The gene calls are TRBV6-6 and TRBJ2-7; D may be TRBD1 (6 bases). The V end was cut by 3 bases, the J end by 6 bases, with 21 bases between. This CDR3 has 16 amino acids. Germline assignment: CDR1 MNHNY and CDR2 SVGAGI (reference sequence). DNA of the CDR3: TGTGCCAGCAGTTATAGGGAAACAGGGAGATACGGCGAGCAGTACTTC. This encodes CASSYRETGRYGEQYF.

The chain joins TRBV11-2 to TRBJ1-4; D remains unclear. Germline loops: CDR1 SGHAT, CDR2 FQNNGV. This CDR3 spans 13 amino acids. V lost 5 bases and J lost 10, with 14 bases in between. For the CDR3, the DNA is TGTGCCAGCAGCCCCCCGTCGAGGGTAAAACTGTTTTTT. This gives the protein CASSPPSRVKLFF.

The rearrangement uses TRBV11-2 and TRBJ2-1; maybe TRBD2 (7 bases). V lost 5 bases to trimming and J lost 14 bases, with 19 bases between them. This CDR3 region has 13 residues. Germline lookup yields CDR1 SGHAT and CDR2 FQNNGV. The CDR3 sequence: CASSLFRGGAEFF. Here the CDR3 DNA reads TGTGCCAGCAGCCTGTTTAGGGGGGGGGCTGAGTTCTTC.

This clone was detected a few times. The CDR3 sequence is CASSFRTSDVNEQFF. DNA for the CDR3: TGTGCCAGCAGCTTTAGAACTAGCGATGTCAATGAGCAGTTCTTC. The V gene is TRBV11-3, the J gene TRBJ2-1; TRBD2 matches at 7 bases. The CDR3 sequence is 15 residues long. The trim removed 3 bases at V and 6 bases at J, leaving 8 bases unmatched. CDR1 is SGHNT, CDR2 YENEEA, per germline.

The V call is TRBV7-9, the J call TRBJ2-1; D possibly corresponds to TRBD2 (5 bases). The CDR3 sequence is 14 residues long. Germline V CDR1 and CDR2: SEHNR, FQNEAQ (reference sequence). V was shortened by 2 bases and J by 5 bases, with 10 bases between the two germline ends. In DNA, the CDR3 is TGTGCCAGCAGCTTATTTCAGACTAACAATGAGCAGTTCTTC. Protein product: CASSLFQTNNEQFF.

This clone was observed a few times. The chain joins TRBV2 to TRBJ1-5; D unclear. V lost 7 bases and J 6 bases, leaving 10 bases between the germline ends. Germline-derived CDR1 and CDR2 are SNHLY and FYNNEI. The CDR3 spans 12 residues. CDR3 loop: CASTGSGQPQHF. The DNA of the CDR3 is TGTGCCAGCACCGGGTCCGGTCAGCCCCAGCATTTT.

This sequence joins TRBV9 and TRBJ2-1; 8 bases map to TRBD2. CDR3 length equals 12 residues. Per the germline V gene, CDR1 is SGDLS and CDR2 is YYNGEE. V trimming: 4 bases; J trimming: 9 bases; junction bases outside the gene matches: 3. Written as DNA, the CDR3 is TGTGCCAGCAGCCCCGGGGGGGGTGAGCAGTTCTTC. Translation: CASSPGGGEQFF.

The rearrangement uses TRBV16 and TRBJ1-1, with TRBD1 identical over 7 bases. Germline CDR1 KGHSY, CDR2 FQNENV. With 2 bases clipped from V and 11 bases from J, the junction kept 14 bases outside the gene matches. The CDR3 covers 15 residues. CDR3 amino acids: CASSQTQTGSHPAFF. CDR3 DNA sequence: TGTGCCAGCAGCCAAACGCAGACAGGGTCCCATCCGGCTTTCTTT.

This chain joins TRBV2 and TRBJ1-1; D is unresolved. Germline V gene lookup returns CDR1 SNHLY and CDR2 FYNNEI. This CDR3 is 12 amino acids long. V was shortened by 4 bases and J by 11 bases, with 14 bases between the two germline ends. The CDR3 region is CASSGISAGAFF. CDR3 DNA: TGTGCCAGCAGTGGGATCTCCGCGGGGGCTTTCTTT.

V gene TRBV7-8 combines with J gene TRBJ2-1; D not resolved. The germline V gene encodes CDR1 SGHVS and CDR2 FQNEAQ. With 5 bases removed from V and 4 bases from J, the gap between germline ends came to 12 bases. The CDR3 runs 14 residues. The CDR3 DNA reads TGTGCCAGCAGCGCAGCTAGAAGATACAATGAGCAGTTCTTC. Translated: CASSAARRYNEQFF.

CDR3 DNA sequence: TGTGCCAGCAGAAACCCGGGACAGGGCTTTGGCTACACCTTC. Encoded protein: CASRNPGQGFGYTF. This chain connects TRBV27 to TRBJ1-2; 9 positions match TRBD1. V trimming: 6 bases; J trimming: 7 bases; junction bases outside the gene matches: 9. The CDR3 is 14 residues long. The germline V gene encodes CDR1 MNHEY and CDR2 SMNVEV (reference sequence).

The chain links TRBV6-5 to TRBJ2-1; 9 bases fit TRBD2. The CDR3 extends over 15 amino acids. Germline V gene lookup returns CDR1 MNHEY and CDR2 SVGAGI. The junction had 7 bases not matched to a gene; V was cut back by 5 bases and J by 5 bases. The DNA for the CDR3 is TGTGCCAGCAGTACCGGGACTAGCTTTGACAATGAGCAGTTCTTC. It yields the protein CASSTGTSFDNEQFF.

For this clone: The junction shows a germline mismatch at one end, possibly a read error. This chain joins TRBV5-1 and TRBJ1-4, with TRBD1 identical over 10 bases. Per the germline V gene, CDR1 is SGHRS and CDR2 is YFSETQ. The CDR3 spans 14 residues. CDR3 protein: CTSSLDRGNEKLFF. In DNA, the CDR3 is TGCACCAGCAGCTTGGACAGGGGGAACGAAAAACTGTTTTTT.

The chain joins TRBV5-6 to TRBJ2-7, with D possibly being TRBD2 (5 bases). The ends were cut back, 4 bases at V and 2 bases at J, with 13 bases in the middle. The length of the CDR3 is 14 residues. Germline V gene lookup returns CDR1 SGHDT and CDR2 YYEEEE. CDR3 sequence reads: CASSPLNGAYEQYF. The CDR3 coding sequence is TGTGCCAGCAGCCCCCTCAACGGGGCCTACGAGCAGTACTTC.

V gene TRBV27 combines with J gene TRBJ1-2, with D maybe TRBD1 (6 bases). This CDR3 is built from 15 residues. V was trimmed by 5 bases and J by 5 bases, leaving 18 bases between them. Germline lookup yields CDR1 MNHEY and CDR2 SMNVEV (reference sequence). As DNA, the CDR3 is TGTGCCAGCAGTCTACGCCCGGGACAAATTTATGGCTACACCTTC. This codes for CASSLRPGQIYGYTF.

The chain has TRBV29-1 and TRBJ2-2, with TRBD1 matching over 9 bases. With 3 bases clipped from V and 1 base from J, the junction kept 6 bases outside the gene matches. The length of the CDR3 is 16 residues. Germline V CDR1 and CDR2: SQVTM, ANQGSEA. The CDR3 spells CSVDPTGGGNTGELFF. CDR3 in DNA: TGCAGCGTTGACCCGACAGGGGGAGGGAACACCGGGGAGCTGTTTTTT.

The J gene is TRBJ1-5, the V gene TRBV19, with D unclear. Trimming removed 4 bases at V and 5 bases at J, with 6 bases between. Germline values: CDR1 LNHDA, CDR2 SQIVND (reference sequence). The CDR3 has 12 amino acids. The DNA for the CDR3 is TGTGCCAGTAGTACCGTTTATCAGCCCCAGCATTTT. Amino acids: CASSTVYQPQHF. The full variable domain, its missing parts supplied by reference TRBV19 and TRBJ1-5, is DGGITQSPKYLFRKEGQNVTLSCEQNLNHDAMYWYRQDPGQGLRLIYYSQIVNDFQKGDIAEGYSVSREKKESFPLTVTSAQKNPTAFYLCASSTVYQPQHFGDGTRLSIL.

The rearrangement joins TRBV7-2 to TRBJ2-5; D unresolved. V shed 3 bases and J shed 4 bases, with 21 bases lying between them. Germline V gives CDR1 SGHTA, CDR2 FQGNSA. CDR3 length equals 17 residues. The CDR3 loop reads CASSLEPPQTPSETQYF. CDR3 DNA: TGTGCCAGCAGCTTGGAGCCTCCCCAAACCCCCTCAGAGACCCAGTACTTC.

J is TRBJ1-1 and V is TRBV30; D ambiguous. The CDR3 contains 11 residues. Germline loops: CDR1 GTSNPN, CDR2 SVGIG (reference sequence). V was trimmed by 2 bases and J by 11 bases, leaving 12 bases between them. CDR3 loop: CAWSWEGRAFF. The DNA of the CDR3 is TGTGCCTGGAGTTGGGAGGGTAGGGCTTTCTTT.

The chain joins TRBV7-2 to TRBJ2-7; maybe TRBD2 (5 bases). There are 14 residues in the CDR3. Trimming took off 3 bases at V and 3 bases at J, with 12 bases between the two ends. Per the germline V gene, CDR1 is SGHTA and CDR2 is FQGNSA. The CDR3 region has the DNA TGTGCCAGCAGCTTCGGAGGACGCGGCTACGAGCAGTACTTC. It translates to CASSFGGRGYEQYF.

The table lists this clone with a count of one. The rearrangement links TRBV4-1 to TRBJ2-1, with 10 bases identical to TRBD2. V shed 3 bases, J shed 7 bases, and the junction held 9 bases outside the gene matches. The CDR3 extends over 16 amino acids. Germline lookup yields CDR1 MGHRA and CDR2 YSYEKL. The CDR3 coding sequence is TGCGCCAGCAGCCAGGAAGTAGCGGGGGGTTATAATGAGCAGTTCTTC. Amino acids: CASSQEVAGGYNEQFF.

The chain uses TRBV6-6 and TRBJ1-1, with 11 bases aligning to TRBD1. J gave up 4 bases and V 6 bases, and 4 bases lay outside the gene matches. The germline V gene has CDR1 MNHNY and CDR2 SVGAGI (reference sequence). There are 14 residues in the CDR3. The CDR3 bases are TGTGCCAGCAGGGGCGGGACAGGGGGCACTGAAGCTTTCTTT. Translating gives CASRGGTGGTEAFF.

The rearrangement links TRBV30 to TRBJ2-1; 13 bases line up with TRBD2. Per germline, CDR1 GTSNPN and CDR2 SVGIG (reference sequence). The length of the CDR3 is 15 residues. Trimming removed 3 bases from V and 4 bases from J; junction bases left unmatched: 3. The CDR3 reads CAWSAGLAGYNEQFF. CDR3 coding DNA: TGTGCCTGGAGCGCGGGACTAGCGGGGTACAATGAGCAGTTCTTC.

In DNA, the CDR3 is TGCGCCAGCAGCCATCGGGGCAGGGGCAATAGGTTCGAGTCCCTCCACTTT. Translating it yields CASSHRGRGNRFESLHF. The chain is built from TRBV5-1 and TRBJ1-6, with TRBD1 as a possible D gene (6 bases). V shed 4 bases and J shed 14 bases, with 28 bases lying between them. CDR1 and CDR2 from the germline V gene are SGHRS and YFSETQ. CDR3 length equals 17 residues.

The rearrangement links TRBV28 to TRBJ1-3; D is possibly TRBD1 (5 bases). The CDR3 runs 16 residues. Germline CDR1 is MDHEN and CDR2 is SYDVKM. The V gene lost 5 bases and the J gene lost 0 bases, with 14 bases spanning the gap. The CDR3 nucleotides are TGTGCCAGCAGTGCCCCGGGACTCAGCTCTGGAAACACCATATATTTT. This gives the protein CASSAPGLSSGNTIYF.